This is a list of T cell receptor beta chains from one sample in a study of control samples from healthy donors and cancer patients. Profiling relied on immunoSEQ multiplex PCR, and the TCRdb table lists in-frame clones only, not all of them. The sample holds roughly 120,000 clones, about 88% seen once. The sequenced sample consisted of blood. The receptors derive from a man aged 50 to 60 in good health. CDR3s include the opening cysteine and the closing phenylalanine or tryptophan. D genes are given only for firm matches.

len	v_gene	d_gene	j_gene	CDR3nt	CDR3aa
13	TRBV19	-	TRBJ1-2	TGTGCCAGTAGTACACACGGGATCCCTGGCTACACCTTC	CASSTHGIPGYTF
18	TRBV5-1	TRBD1	TRBJ1-2	TGCGCCAGCAGCTTGGAGCGGGACAGGGAACAGGACCACTATGGCTACACCTTC	CASSLERDREQDHYGYTF
14	TRBV5-5	TRBD1	TRBJ2-5	TGTGCCAGCAGCTTGGGTGGGACAGGGGGAACCCAGTACTTC	CASSLGGTGGTQYF
15	TRBV11-2	-	TRBJ2-7	TGTGCCAGCAGCTTAGTCCCAGGGTTCACCTACGAGCAGTACTTC	CASSLVPGFTYEQYF
14	TRBV14	-	TRBJ1-2	TGTGCCAGCAGCCTCCTACAGAATAACTATGGCTACACCTTC	CASSLLQNNYGYTF
16	TRBV5-1	TRBD1	TRBJ1-4	TGCGCCAGCGCAAAAGGACAGGTTTCAACTAATGAAAAACTGTTTTTT	CASAKGQVSTNEKLFF
14	TRBV30	TRBD2	TRBJ2-3	TGTGCCTGTTGGGCTAGCGGAAGCACAGATACGCAGTATTTT	CACWASGSTDTQYF
17	TRBV6-2/TRBV6-3	-	TRBJ1-2	TGTGCCAGCAGTTACGGATTGGGCGGCGTGCGTAACTATGGCTACACCTTC	CASSYGLGGVRNYGYTF
13	TRBV19	-	TRBJ1-2	TGTGCCAGTAGTATCGGGCGTGGCTATGGCTACACCTTC	CASSIGRGYGYTF
15	TRBV3-1/TRBV3-2	-	TRBJ1-4	TGTGCCAGCAGCCAAGTATCAGGGTCTAATGAAAAACTGTTTTTT	CASSQVSGSNEKLFF
16	TRBV24-1	-	TRBJ2-5	TGTGCCACCAGTGACCCCGCGAGGCGGAACCAAGAGACCCAGTACTTC	CATSDPARRNQETQYF
12	TRBV15	-	TRBJ1-4	TGTGCCACCAGCAAAATACACGAAAAACTGTTTTTT	CATSKIHEKLFF